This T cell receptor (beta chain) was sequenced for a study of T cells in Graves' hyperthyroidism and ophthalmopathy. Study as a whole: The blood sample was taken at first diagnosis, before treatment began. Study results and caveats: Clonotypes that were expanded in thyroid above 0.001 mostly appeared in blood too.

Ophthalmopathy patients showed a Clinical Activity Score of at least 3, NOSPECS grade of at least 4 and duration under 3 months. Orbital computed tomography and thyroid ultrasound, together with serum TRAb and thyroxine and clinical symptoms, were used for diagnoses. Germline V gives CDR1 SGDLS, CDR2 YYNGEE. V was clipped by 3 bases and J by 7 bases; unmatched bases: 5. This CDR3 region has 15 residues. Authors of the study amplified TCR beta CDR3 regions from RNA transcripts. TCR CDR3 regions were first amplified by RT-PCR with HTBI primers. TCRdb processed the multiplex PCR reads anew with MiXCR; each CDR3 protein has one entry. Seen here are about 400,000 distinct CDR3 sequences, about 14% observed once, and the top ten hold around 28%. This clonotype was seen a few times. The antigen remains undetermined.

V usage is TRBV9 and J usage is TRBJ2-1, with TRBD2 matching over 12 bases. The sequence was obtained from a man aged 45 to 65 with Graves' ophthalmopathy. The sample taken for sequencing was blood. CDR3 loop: CASSGQTSGRNEQFF. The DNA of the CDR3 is TGTGCCAGCAGCGGACAAACTAGCGGGAGGAATGAGCAGTTCTTC.